This record concerns one T cell receptor beta chain sequence. Its antigen is not identified. Clones were sequenced by immunoSEQ multiplex PCR, and TCRdb holds only the in-frame ones, with some missing. In the table there are 93,000 or so clones, roughly 93% of which are singletons. These data are taken from a study of graft-versus-host responses after intestinal transplantation. Study in general: Following induction with anti-thymocyte globulin, all recipients were given tacrolimus and steroids for roughly three years.

Germline CDR1 reads SNHLY; CDR2 reads FYNNEI. CDR3 length equals 13 residues. V dropped 8 bases and J dropped 6 bases, with 16 bases sitting between them. Overall study findings and caveats: Early post-transplant falls in HvG clones accompanied the peak levels of circulating GvH clones.

The sample in question was unstimulated CD8+ T cells sorted from spleen or lymph node cells, obtained before intestinal transplant. The V and J genes are TRBV2 and TRBJ1-2; no reliable D call. The receptor was isolated from a human donor who received an intestinal transplant. The CDR3 loop reads CASRTSTVDGYTF. The CDR3 DNA reads as TGTGCCAGCCGGACTTCAACGGTGGATGGCTACACCTTC.